This is a list of T cell receptor beta chains from one sample in a study of cytomegalovirus exposure and HLA in healthy donors. Sequencing was performed with immunoSEQ multiplex PCR; in TCRdb, only in-frame clones are kept and a portion is missing. The sample has 150,000 to 200,000 clones; about 80% are singletons. Sequencing used PBMCs. All receptors derive from a woman aged 40 to 50 in good health and CMV-seronegative. The CDR3 runs from the conserved cysteine through the conserved F or W. D genes are given only for firm matches. Clone size is not always given. Where it is, it says once, few, many or a class for expanded clones.

D,V,length,size,J,CDR3,DNA
TRBD2,TRBV5-4,16,.,TRBJ2-3,CASSLVSGATTDTQYF,TGTGCCAGCAGCTTGGTTAGCGGGGCGACCACAGATACGCAGTATTTT
TRBD2,TRBV4-1,15,.,TRBJ2-5,CASSQDGMGGETQYF,TGCGCCAGCAGCCAAGATGGGATGGGAGGGGAGACCCAGTACTTC
TRBD2,TRBV4-2,18,.,TRBJ2-3,CASSQRITSGTSTDTQYF,TGTGCCAGCAGCCAAAGGATCACTAGCGGGACCAGCACAGATACGCAGTATTTT
.,TRBV6-1,13,.,TRBJ2-2,CASRGLNTGELFF,TGTGCCAGCAGGGGCCTGAACACCGGGGAGCTGTTTTTT
TRBD2,TRBV5-8,17,once,TRBJ2-3,CASRRRLAGGGTDTQYF,TGTGCCAGCAGACGACGACTAGCGGGAGGAGGCACAGATACGCAGTATTTT
.,TRBV7-9,12,.,TRBJ1-3,CASTSEGNTIYF,TGTGCCAGCACTTCCGAGGGAAACACCATATATTTT
TRBD1,TRBV30,14,.,TRBJ1-3,CAWSPGQGRNTIYF,TGTGCCTGGAGTCCCGGACAGGGAAGAAACACCATATATTTT
.,TRBV11-3,14,.,TRBJ2-4,CASSFLGGKNIQYF,TGTGCCAGCAGCTTTTTAGGGGGAAAAAACATTCAGTACTTC
.,TRBV5-1,14,once,TRBJ1-4,CASSLWDGSEKLFF,TGCGCCAGCAGCTTGTGGGACGGGAGTGAAAAACTGTTTTTT
.,TRBV7-2,11,.,TRBJ2-7,CASTTYYEQYF,TGTGCCAGCACCACCTACTACGAGCAGTACTTC
TRBD2,TRBV5-1,17,.,TRBJ2-3,CASSLDPGTSGIGTQYF,TGCGCCAGCAGCTTGGACCCCGGGACTAGCGGGATTGGTACGCAGTATTTT
.,TRBV28,14,.,TRBJ2-3,CASSPTSLTDTQYF,TGTGCCAGCAGCCCCACTAGCCTCACAGATACGCAGTATTTT
.,TRBV5-1,14,.,TRBJ2-3,CASSLASDSDTQYF,TGCGCCAGCAGCTTGGCCAGCGATTCAGATACGCAGTATTTT
.,TRBV19,14,.,TRBJ2-7,CASSIGGSAYEQYF,TGTGCCAGTAGTATTGGCGGGTCGGCCTACGAGCAGTACTTC
.,TRBV30,14,few,TRBJ2-7,CAWSRGAQSHEQYF,TGTGCCTGGAGTCGGGGGGCGCAGTCCCACGAGCAGTACTTC
.,TRBV9,15,.,TRBJ1-1,CASSVRSQGNPEAFF,TGTGCCAGCAGCGTAAGGTCCCAGGGTAATCCTGAAGCTTTCTTT
.,TRBV28,15,few,TRBJ2-7,CASSSPFTGNNEQYF,TGTGCCAGCAGTTCCCCCTTTACAGGGAACAACGAGCAGTACTTC
.,TRBV11-3,13,.,TRBJ1-4,CASSFAGDEKLFF,TGTGCCAGCAGCTTCGCCGGGGATGAAAAACTGTTTTTT
TRBD1,TRBV6-1,14,.,TRBJ2-3,CASSQTGGTDTQYF,TGTGCCAGCAGTCAAACAGGGGGAACAGATACGCAGTATTTT
TRBD2,TRBV29-1,15,.,TRBJ2-3,CSVSTGLAVPDTQYF,TGCAGCGTATCGACGGGACTAGCGGTGCCAGATACGCAGTATTTT
TRBD2,TRBV19,13,.,TRBJ2-7,CASSLSGSNEQYF,TGTGCCAGTAGTCTGAGCGGGAGCAACGAGCAGTACTTC
.,TRBV6-5,15,few,TRBJ1-1,CASSYSLGGATEAFF,TGTGCCAGCAGTTACTCGTTAGGGGGGGCCACTGAAGCTTTCTTT
.,TRBV2,14,.,TRBJ1-2,CASIPERLYDGYTF,TGTGCCAGCATCCCGGAGAGGTTGTATGATGGCTACACCTTC
.,TRBV10-3,14,.,TRBJ2-7,CAIMDSLGTYEQYF,TGTGCCATCATGGACAGTCTCGGAACTTACGAGCAGTACTTC